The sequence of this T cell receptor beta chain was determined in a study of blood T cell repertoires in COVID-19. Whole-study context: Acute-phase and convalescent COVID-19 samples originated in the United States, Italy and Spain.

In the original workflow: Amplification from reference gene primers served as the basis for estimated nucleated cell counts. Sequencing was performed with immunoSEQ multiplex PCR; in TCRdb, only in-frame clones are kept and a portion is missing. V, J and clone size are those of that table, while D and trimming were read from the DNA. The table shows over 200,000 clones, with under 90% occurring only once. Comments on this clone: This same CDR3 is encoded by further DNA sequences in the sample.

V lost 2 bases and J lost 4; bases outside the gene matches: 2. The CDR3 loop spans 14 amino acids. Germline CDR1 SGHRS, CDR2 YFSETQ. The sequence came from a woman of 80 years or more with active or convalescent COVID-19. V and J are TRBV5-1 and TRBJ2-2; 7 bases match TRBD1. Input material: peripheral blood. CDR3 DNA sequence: TGCGCCAGCAGCTTCTCAGGGGGCACCGGGGAGCTGTTTTTT. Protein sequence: CASSFSGGTGELFF.